A single sample is the source of the 13 T cell receptor beta chains below, sequenced in a study of shared T cell receptors in the human thymus. Only in-frame clones appear in the TCRdb table, and some are missing; sequencing was by immunoSEQ multiplex PCR. The data hold 720,000 or so clones, with over 75% observed a single time. The sample also formed part of further work on human thymus T cells.

The sequenced material came from thymocytes. These receptors were collected from a girl under three years old with a congenital heart defect.

The rearrangement joins TRBV13 to TRBJ1-6; 7 positions match TRBD1. The CDR3 contains 14 residues. Looked up from germline, CDR1 is PRHDT and CDR2 is FYEKMQ (reference sequence). Trimming took 5 bases from V and 6 from J; bases not matched to a gene: 4. Here the CDR3 reads CASSQGQPNSPLHF. The DNA of the CDR3 is TGTGCCAGCAGCCAGGGACAGCCTAATTCACCCCTCCACTTT.

This chain uses TRBV11-3 with TRBJ2-7; tentatively, D is TRBD1 (6 bases). The germline V gene has CDR1 SGHNT and CDR2 YENEEA. The CDR3 sequence is 14 residues long. V was shortened by 4 bases and J by 5 bases, with 15 bases between the two germline ends. CDR3 loop: CASSWLAGVNEQYF. The CDR3 DNA follows: TGTGCCAGCAGCTGGTTGGCAGGGGTGAACGAGCAGTACTTC.

This clone occurred a few times. This chain connects TRBV5-4 to TRBJ1-1; 7 bases match TRBD1. This CDR3 spans 14 amino acids. With V trimmed by 3 bases and J by 1 base, 3 bases remained unmatched. Germline V gene sequence: CDR1 SGHNT, CDR2 YYREEE (reference sequence). The CDR3 is CASSSTGRNTEAFF. The CDR3, as DNA: TGTGCCAGCAGCTCGACAGGGCGGAACACTGAAGCTTTCTTT. The variable domain in full, completed from reference TRBV5-4 and TRBJ1-1, reads ETGVTQSPTHLIKTRGQQVTLRCSSQSGHNTVSWYQQALGQGPQFIFQYYREEENGRGNFPPRFSGLQFPNYSSELNVNALELDDSALYLCASSSTGRNTEAFFGQGTRLTVV.

The chain employs TRBV19 and TRBJ2-1; 10 bases are shared with TRBD1. J was trimmed by 0 bases and V by 3 bases; bases with no gene match: 5. From germline, CDR1 is LNHDA and CDR2 SQIVND (reference sequence). This CDR3 spans 17 amino acids. CDR3 residues: CASSMGGQGSSYNEQFF. CDR3 sequence (DNA): TGTGCCAGTAGTATGGGGGGACAGGGGAGCTCCTACAATGAGCAGTTCTTC.

J is TRBJ1-2 and V is TRBV6-5, with TRBD1 matching over 7 bases. The CDR3 covers 15 residues. V lost 5 bases, J lost 6 bases, and 12 bases stayed unmatched. Germline CDR1 reads MNHEY; CDR2 reads SVGAGI. The CDR3 loop reads CASSPSSTGDNGYTF. CDR3 DNA: TGTGCCAGCAGTCCATCCTCTACAGGGGATAATGGCTACACCTTC.

The chain is built from TRBV28 and TRBJ2-7, with 8 bases identical to TRBD1. Germline V CDR1 and CDR2: MDHEN, SYDVKM. The CDR3 sequence is 13 residues long. The V segment lost 5 bases and the J segment 3 bases; nucleotides outside the gene matches: 3. The CDR3 DNA reads as TGTGCCAGCAGTGGGACAGGACTCTACGAGCAGTACTTC. This gives the protein CASSGTGLYEQYF.

V is TRBV12-5 and J is TRBJ1-3, with D possibly matching TRBD1 (6 bases). The length of the CDR3 is 20 residues. Trimming cost V 1 base and J 0 bases, with 22 bases left between them. The V gene's germline CDR1 is LGHNT and CDR2 FRNRAP. The CDR3 DNA reads as TGTGCTAGTGGTTTGGACACCAAGTGGACAGACACAAACTCTGGAAACACCATATATTTT. Its translation: CASGLDTKWTDTNSGNTIYF.

The rearrangement joins TRBV11-2 to TRBJ1-2, with D possibly matching TRBD1 (5 bases). The germline V and J ends were trimmed by 1 base and 6 bases, with 18 bases remaining between them. CDR1 is SGHAT, CDR2 FQNNGV, per germline. The CDR3 has 16 residues. The CDR3 loop is CASSLADSSGSNGYTF. In DNA, the CDR3 is TGTGCCAGCAGCTTAGCCGACAGTTCCGGGTCTAATGGCTACACCTTC.

The V and J genes are TRBV9 and TRBJ2-5, with TRBD2 as a possible D gene (6 bases). Trimming pared 0 bases from V and 5 bases from J, leaving 17 bases between. This CDR3 contains 16 residues. Germline lookup yields CDR1 SGDLS and CDR2 YYNGEE. Here the CDR3 DNA reads TGTGCCAGCAGCGTAGAGGTTGGGGGGTCGGGGGAGACCCAGTACTTC. Encoded protein: CASSVEVGGSGETQYF.

The rearrangement links TRBV28 to TRBJ1-6, with 7 bases matching TRBD1. The length of the CDR3 is 16 residues. Germline loops: CDR1 MDHEN, CDR2 SYDVKM. V shed 6 bases, J shed 10 bases, and the junction held 15 bases outside the gene matches. Written as DNA, the CDR3 is TGTGCCAGCAGCCTACAGGGGATTCGACCCCCGTCACCCCTCCACTTT. This encodes CASSLQGIRPPSPLHF.

The CDR3 loop is CASSGDRPNYGYTF. The DNA of the CDR3 is TGTGCCAGCAGCGGGGACAGACCTAACTATGGCTACACCTTC. The genes are TRBV2 and TRBJ1-2, with 7 bases that match TRBD1. The germline gives CDR1 SNHLY, CDR2 FYNNEI. There are 14 residues in the CDR3. The J segment lost 0 bases and the V segment lost 6 bases, leaving 4 bases of the junction unmatched.

As regards this clone: This same CDR3 is encoded by further DNA sequences in the sample. CDR3 sequence reads: CASRSRERGSKDGYTF. The CDR3 bases are TGCGCCAGCAGAAGCCGGGAGCGGGGGAGTAAAGATGGCTACACCTTC. The chain combines TRBV4-1 with TRBJ1-2, with D possibly being TRBD1 (5 bases). CDR1 MGHRA and CDR2 YSYEKL come from the germline V gene. V lost 6 bases and J lost 6, with 23 bases in between. The CDR3 is made up of 16 amino acids.

J is TRBJ2-3 and V is TRBV7-9; TRBD1 matches 7 bases. This CDR3 region has 16 residues. The germline V gene has CDR1 SEHNR and CDR2 FQNEAQ (reference sequence). The V gene end was trimmed by 3 bases and the J gene end by 2 bases; junction bases not matched to a gene: 8. The CDR3 DNA is TGTGCCAGCAGCTTGGCACAGGGGCGGGCCACAGATACGCAGTATTTT. Translating gives CASSLAQGRATDTQYF.